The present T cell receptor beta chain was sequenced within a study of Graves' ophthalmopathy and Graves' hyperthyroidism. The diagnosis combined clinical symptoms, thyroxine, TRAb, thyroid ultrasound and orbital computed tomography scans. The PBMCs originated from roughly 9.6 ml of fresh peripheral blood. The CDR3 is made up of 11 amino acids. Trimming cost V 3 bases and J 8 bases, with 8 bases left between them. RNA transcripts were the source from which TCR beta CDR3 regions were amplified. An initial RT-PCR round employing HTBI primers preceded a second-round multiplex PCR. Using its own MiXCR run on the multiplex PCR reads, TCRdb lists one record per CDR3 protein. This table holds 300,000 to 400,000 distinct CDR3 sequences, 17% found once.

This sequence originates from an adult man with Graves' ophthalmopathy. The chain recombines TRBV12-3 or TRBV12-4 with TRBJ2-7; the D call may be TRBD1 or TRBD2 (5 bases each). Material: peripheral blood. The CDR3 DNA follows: TGTGCCAGCAGTTTTTTGGGACAGCAGTACTTC. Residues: CASSFLGQQYF.